The entry below describes one T cell receptor beta chain. Its antigen is not identified. The CDR3 runs to 15 residues. Trimming took off 5 bases at V and 3 bases at J, with 17 bases between the two ends. The germline gives CDR1 SGHVS, CDR2 FQNEAQ. This sample is part of a study of PD-1 blockade in mismatch repair-deficient tumors. As for the study in general: Enrolled about 2013-2016, patients had progressing, pretreated mismatch repair-deficient cancers of about twelve types.

PCR or immunohistochemistry showed mismatch repair deficiency in every enrolled patient. Three pembrolizumab responders had their TCRs sequenced. Sequenced by immunoSEQ multiplex PCR; TCRdb stores in-frame clones only, minus some. The sample lists 130,000 or so clones, about 88% occurring once. Regarding the study as a whole: Tumor-resident clones, often absent from pretreatment blood, expanded after pembrolizumab and then contracted.

The V and J genes are TRBV7-8 and TRBJ2-7, with D uncertain. This clonotype was sampled from an adult with mismatch repair-deficient cancer. Material: peripheral blood, obtained 44 weeks after starting pembrolizumab. The CDR3 is CASSPKTWSSYEQYF. The CDR3 DNA follows: TGTGCCAGCAGCCCTAAGACTTGGTCAAGCTACGAGCAGTACTTC.